This is a list of T cell receptor beta chains from one sample in a study of T cells in Graves' hyperthyroidism and ophthalmopathy. Via MiXCR, TCRdb re-called the multiplex PCR reads, giving one row per CDR3 protein. The sample consists of 600,000 to 700,000 distinct CDR3 sequences, just under 45% of them appearing once. The sample was peripheral blood or thyroid tissue (not recorded which). All receptors derive from an adult man with Graves' disease, either hyperthyroidism or ophthalmopathy (not recorded which). The CDR3 runs from the conserved cysteine through the conserved F or W. D genes are given only for firm matches. Clone size, where shown, is once, few, many, or a class for clones that have expanded.

>.|.|12|TRBV24-1|TRBJ1-2
CATSDTGNGYTF
TGTGCCACCAGCGATACTGGGAATGGCTACACCTTC
>.|TRBD2|16|TRBV2|TRBJ2-7
CASSADLAGVTGEQYF
TGTGCCAGCAGTGCCGACCTAGCGGGAGTGACCGGGGAGCAGTACTTC
>.|.|16|TRBV25-1|TRBJ1-5
CATSLAGQYSNQPQHF
TGTGCCACCAGCTTAGCCGGACAGTATAGCAATCAGCCCCAGCATTTT
>many|.|13|TRBV7-7|TRBJ1-6
CASSPDVGSPLHF
TGTGCTAGCAGCCCAGACGTGGGTTCACCCCTCCACTTT
>once|TRBD1|15|TRBV7-9|TRBJ2-7
CASSFTPGQGYEQYF
TGCGCCAGCAGCTTCACTCCGGGACAGGGGTACGAGCAGTACTTC
>many|.|13|TRBV2|TRBJ2-5
CASTKGLRETQYF
TGTGCCAGCACTAAGGGGCTTAGAGAGACCCAGTACTTC
>many|TRBD1|17|TRBV7-2|TRBJ2-6
CASSVPDRGTGANVLTF
TGTGCCAGCAGCGTACCCGACAGGGGCACAGGGGCCAACGTCCTGACTTTC
>.|.|16|TRBV7-3|TRBJ2-5
CASSHHPRGSAETQYF
TGTGCCAGCAGCCACCACCCTCGCGGCTCCGCGGAGACCCAGTACTTC
>.|TRBD1|14|TRBV29-1|TRBJ2-2
CSVEVAGGHGELFF
TGCAGCGTTGAAGTGGCAGGGGGCCACGGGGAGCTGTTTTTT
>.|TRBD1|13|TRBV19|TRBJ1-2
CASQGQGVYGYTF
TGTGCCAGCCAAGGACAGGGGGTCTATGGCTACACCTTC
>many|.|13|TRBV10-3|TRBJ1-1
CATRDGANTEAFF
TGTGCCACTAGGGACGGAGCGAACACTGAAGCTTTCTTT
>many|.|14|TRBV29-1|TRBJ1-5
CSVGGVGRNQPQHF
TGCAGCGTTGGGGGGGTCGGAAGGAATCAGCCCCAGCATTTT
>.|.|14|TRBV9|TRBJ1-1
CASSPIRQITEAFF
TGTGCCAGCAGCCCCATCCGACAGATCACTGAAGCTTTCTTT
>.|TRBD1|14|TRBV18|TRBJ1-4
CASSPDRVDEKLFF
TGTGCCAGCTCACCGGACAGGGTGGACGAAAAACTGTTTTTT
>.|.|12|TRBV29-1|TRBJ2-6
CSVLLGANVLTF
TGCAGCGTTCTCCTCGGGGCCAACGTCCTGACTTTC
>once|.|14|TRBV7-2|TRBJ1-1
CASSLSAGRTEAFF
TGTGCCAGCAGCTTAAGTGCTGGGAGGACTGAAGCTTTCTTT
>many|.|13|TRBV10-3|TRBJ1-5
CASGPNSNQPQHF
TGTGCCAGCGGGCCGAATAGCAATCAGCCCCAGCATTTT
>few|.|15|TRBV7-9|TRBJ1-1
CASSSQQGPRTEAFF
TGTGCCAGCAGCTCTCAACAGGGACCGAGGACTGAAGCTTTCTTT
>many|.|12|TRBV29-1|TRBJ1-1
CSVDQRNTEAFF
TGCAGCGTTGATCAAAGGAACACTGAAGCTTTCTTT
>many|TRBD1|16|TRBV7-9|TRBJ2-5
CASSLTLTGDQETQYF
TGTGCCAGCAGCCTCACACTGACAGGGGACCAAGAGACCCAGTACTTC